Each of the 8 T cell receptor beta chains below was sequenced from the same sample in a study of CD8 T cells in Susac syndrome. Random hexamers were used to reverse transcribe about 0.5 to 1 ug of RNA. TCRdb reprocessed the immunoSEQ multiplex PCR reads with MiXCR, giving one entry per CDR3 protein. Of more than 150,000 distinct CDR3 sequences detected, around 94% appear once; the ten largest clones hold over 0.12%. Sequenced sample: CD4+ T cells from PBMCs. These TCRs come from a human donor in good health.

CDR3 amino acids: CASSVGSYGYTF. The DNA for the CDR3 is TGTGCCAGCAGTGTAGGGTCCTATGGCTACACCTTC. The genes are TRBV6-1 and TRBJ1-2; D gene uncertain. Germline V lookup: CDR1 MNHNS, CDR2 SASEGT. The length of the CDR3 is 12 residues. V lost 4 bases to trimming and J lost 4 bases, with 7 bases between them.

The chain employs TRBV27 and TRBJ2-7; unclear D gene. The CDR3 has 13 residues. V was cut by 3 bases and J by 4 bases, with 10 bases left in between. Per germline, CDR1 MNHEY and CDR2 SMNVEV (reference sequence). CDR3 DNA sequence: TGTGCCAGCAGTTTCCGGGCCGAATACGAGCAGTACTTC. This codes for CASSFRAEYEQYF.

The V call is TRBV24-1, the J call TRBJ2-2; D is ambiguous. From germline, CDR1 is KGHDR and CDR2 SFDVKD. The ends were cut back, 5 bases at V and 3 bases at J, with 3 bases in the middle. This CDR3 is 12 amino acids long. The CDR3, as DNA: TGTGCCACCAGTGGAGACACCGGGGAGCTGTTTTTT. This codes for CATSGDTGELFF.

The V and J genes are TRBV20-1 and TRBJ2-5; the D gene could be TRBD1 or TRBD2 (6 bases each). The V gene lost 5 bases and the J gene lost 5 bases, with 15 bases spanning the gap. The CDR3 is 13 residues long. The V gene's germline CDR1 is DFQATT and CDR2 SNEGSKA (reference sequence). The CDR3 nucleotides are TGCAGTGCTTTTCAAGGGGGGCCCGAGACCCAGTACTTC. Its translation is CSAFQGGPETQYF.

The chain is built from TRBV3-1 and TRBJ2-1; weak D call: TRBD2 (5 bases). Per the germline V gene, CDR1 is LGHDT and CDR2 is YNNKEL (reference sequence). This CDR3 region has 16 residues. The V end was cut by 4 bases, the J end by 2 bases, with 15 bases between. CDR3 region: CASSPTGSGPYNEQFF. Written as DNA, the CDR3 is TGTGCCAGCAGCCCCACTGGGAGCGGACCCTACAATGAGCAGTTCTTC.

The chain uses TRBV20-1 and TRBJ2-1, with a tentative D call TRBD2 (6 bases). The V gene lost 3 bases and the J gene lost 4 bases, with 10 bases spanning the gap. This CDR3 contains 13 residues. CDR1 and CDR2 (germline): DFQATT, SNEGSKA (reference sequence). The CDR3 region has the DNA TGCAGTGCTAGGAGGGACTTGTACAATGAGCAGTTCTTC. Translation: CSARRDLYNEQFF.

This chain's CDR3 is CASHTGVNEQFF. CDR3 sequence (DNA): TGTGCCAGCCACACAGGGGTTAATGAGCAGTTCTTC. The chain employs TRBV7-9 and TRBJ2-1; TRBD1 matches at 7 bases. The V gene end was trimmed by 8 bases and the J gene end by 7 bases; junction bases not matched to a gene: 5. Per germline, CDR1 SEHNR and CDR2 FQNEAQ (reference sequence). The CDR3 runs 12 residues.

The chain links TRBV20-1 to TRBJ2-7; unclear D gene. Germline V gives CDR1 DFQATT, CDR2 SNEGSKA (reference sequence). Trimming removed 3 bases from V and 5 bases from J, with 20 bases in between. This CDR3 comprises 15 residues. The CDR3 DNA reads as TGCAGTGCTAGGGATGTTGGTCAGCTTAGGAACGAGCAGTACTTC. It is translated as CSARDVGQLRNEQYF.